This TCR beta chain was captured by sequencing in a study of blood T cell repertoires in COVID-19. On the study more broadly: From the United States, Italy and Spain came samples of acute and convalescent COVID-19.

CDR3 length equals 13 residues. Germline V CDR1 and CDR2: SGDLS, YYNGEE. Trimming at V came to 8 bases and at J to 4 bases, leaving 3 bases not matched to a gene. The assay was immunoSEQ multiplex PCR, and TCRdb's table has in-frame clones only and misses some. The sample contains approximately 530,000 clones, 85% to 90% of which appear only once. The rearrangement uses TRBV9 and TRBJ1-6; 7 bases map to TRBD1. Sample: peripheral blood. The source of this sequence is a woman aged 45-59 years with COVID-19, enrolled during active disease. CDR3 residues: CASGGQYNSPLHF. The CDR3 coding sequence is TGTGCCAGTGGGGGACAGTATAATTCACCCCTCCACTTT. Based on the CDR3 plus reference TRBV9 and TRBJ1-6, the full variable domain is DSGVTQTPKHLITATGQRVTLRCSPRSGDLSVYWYQQSLDQGLQFLIQYYNGEERAKGNILERFSAQQFPDLHSELNLSSLELGDSALYFCASGGQYNSPLHFGNGTRLTVT.